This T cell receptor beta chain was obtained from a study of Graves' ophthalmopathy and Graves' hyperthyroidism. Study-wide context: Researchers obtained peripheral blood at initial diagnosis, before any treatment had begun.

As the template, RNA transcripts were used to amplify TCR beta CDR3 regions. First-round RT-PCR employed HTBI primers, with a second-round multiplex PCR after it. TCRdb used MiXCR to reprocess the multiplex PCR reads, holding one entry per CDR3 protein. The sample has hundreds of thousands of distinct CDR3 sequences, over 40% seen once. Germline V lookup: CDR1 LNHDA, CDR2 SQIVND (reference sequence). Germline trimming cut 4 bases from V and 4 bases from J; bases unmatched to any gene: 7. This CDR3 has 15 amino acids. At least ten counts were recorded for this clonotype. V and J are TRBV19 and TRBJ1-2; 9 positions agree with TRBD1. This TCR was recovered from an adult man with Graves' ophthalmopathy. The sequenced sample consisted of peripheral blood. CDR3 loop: CASSTGQGRGYGYTF. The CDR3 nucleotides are TGTGCCAGTAGTACCGGACAGGGGCGCGGCTATGGCTACACCTTC.